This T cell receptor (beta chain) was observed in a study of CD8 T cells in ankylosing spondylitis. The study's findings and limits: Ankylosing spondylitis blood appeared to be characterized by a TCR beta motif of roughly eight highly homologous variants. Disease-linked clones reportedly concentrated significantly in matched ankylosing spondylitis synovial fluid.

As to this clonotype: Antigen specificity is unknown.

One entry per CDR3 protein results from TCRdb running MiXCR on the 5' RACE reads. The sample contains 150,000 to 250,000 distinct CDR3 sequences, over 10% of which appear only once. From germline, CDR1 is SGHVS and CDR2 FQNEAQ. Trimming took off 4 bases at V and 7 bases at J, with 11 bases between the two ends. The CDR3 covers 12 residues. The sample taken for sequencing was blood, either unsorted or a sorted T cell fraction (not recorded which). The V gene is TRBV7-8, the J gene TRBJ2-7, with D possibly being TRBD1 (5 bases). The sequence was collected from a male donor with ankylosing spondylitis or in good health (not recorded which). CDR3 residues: CASSSTGAEQYF. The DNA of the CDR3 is TGTGCCAGCAGCTCCACAGGAGCGGAGCAGTACTTC.